This T cell receptor (beta chain) comes out of a study of blood T cells in healthy people across ages. Overall study results and limits: With age, beta diversity per million T cells declined roughly linearly, significantly by 35 to 40. Considered underestimates were the diversity estimates obtained from one million T cells.

PCR was performed a second time for about 7 to 11 cycles using a sample-barcoded 5' primer and a J-beta primer mix. TCRdb itself ran the 5' RACE reads through MiXCR, one entry per CDR3 protein. The table includes around 690,000 distinct CDR3 sequences, approximately 50% detected once. The CDR3 totals 14 residues. Per germline, CDR1 SQVTM and CDR2 ANQGSEA. The V and J ends lost 5 bases and 5 bases, in that order; junction bases with no gene match: 8. As concerns this clonotype: Its antigen remains unidentified.

This sequence was found in a man in his 60s in good health. Material: blood. V gene TRBV29-1 combines with J gene TRBJ1-2; 10 bases match TRBD1. CDR3 in DNA: TGCAGCGTTCCCCCAGGGACAGGGGAATATGGCTACACCTTC. Its protein is CSVPPGTGEYGYTF.